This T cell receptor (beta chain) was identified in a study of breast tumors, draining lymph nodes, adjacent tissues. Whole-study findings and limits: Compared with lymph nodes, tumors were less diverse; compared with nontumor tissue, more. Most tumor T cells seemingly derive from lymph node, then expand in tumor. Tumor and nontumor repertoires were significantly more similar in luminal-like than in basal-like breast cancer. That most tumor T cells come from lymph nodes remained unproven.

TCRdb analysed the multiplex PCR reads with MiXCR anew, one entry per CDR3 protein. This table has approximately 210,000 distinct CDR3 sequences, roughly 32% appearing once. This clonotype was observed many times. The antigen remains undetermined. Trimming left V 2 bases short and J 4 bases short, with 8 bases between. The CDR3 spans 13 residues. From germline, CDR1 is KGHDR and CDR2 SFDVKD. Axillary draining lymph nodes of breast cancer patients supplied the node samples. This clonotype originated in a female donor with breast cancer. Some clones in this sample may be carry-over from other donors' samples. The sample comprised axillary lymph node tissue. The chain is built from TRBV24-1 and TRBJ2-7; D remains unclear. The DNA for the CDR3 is TGTGCCACCAGTGATTCTACGGGTTACGAGCAGTACTTC. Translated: CATSDSTGYEQYF.